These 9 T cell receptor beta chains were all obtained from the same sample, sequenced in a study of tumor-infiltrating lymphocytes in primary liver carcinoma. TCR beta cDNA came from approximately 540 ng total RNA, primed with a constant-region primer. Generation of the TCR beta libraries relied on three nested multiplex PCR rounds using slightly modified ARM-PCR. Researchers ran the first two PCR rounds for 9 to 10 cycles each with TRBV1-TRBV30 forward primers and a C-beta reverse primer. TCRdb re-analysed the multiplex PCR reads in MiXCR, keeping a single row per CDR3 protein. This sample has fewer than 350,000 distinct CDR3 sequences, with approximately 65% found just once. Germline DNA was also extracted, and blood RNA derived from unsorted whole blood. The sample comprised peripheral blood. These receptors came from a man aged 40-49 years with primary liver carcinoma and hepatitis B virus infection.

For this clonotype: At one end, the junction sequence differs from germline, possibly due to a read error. CDR3 nucleotide sequence: TGTGCCAGCAGTTACTGGGCGGGAGTTGTCAATGATCAGTTCTTC. Translating gives CASSYWAGVVNDQFF. J is TRBJ2-1 and V is TRBV6-5; 7 positions agree with TRBD2. Germline CDR1 reads MNHEY; CDR2 reads SVGAGI. CDR3 length equals 15 residues.

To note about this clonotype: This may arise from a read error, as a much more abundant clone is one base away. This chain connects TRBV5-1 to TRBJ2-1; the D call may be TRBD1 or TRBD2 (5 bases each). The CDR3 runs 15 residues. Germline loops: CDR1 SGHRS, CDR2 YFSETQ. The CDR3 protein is CASSLTGPSYNEKFF. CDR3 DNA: TGCGCCAGCAGCTTGACGGGGCCCTCCTACAATGAGAAGTTCTTC.

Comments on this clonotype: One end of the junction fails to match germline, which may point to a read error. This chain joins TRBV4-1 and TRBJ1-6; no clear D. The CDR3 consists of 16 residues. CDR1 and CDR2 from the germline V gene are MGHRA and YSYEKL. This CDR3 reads CASNQEHNREGSPLHF. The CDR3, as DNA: TGCGCCAGCAACCAAGAACACAACCGAGAAGGTTCACCCCTCCACTTT.

CDR3 DNA: TGTGCCTGTCGGACATACTCTGAAAAACTGTTTTTT. Its translation: CACRTYSEKLFF. The chain carries TRBV30 and TRBJ1-4; weak D call: TRBD1 (5 bases). CDR1 and CDR2 (germline): GTSNPN, SVGIG (reference sequence). Trimming shortened V by 6 bases and J by 7 bases, and 12 bases separated the two germline ends. CDR3 length equals 12 residues.

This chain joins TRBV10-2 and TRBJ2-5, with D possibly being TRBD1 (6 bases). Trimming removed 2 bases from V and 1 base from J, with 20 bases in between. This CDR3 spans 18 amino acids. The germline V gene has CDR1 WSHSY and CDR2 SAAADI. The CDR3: CASSETRGLTSTQETQYF. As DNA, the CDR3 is TGCGCCAGCAGTGAGACCAGGGGCCTAACAAGTACCCAAGAGACCCAGTACTTC.

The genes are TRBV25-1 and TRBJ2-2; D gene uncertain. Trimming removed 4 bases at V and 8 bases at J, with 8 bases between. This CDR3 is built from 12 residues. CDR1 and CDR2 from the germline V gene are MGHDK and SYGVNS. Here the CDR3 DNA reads TGTGCCAGCAGTGCCCCGGCAGGGGAGCTGTTTTTT. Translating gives CASSAPAGELFF.

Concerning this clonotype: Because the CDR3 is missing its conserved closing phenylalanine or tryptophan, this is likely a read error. In DNA, the CDR3 is TGTGCCAGCAGTTTCAGGACGGTAAATGAGCAGTTCTAC. Protein product: CASSFRTVNEQFY. The rearrangement joins TRBV12-3 or TRBV12-4 to TRBJ2-1; D not resolved. This CDR3 has 13 residues. The V end lost 3 bases, the J end lost 7 bases, and 10 bases lay between the germline ends.

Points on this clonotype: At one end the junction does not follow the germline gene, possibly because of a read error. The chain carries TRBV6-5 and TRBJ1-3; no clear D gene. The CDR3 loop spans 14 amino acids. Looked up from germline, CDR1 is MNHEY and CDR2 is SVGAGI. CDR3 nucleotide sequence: TGTGACAGCAGACCTGGGGTAATGGGAAACACCATATATTTT. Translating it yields CDSRPGVMGNTIYF.

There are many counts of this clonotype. The CDR3, as DNA: TGTGCCAGCAGAGGGTCAGGGGGCACAAAGACCCAGTACTTC. Protein sequence: CASRGSGGTKTQYF. The chain joins TRBV6-5 to TRBJ2-5, with TRBD1 identical over 8 bases. Trimming removed 6 bases from V and 6 bases from J; junction bases left unmatched: 9. This CDR3 spans 14 amino acids. The germline V gene encodes CDR1 MNHEY and CDR2 SVGAGI.